This T cell receptor beta chain came from a study of shared clonotypes between healthy human individuals. The data were produced by immunoSEQ multiplex PCR, yet TCRdb's version contains in-frame clones alone and is incomplete. Of fewer than 1.6 million clones detected, about 98.5% appear once; the ten largest clones hold approximately 0.4%. With 2 bases removed from V and 1 base from J, the gap between germline ends came to 7 bases. The CDR3 runs to 14 residues. Germline CDR1 is SGHRS and CDR2 is YFSETQ. The chain links TRBV5-1 to TRBJ2-1, with D hard to call. Sequenced: naive CD4+ T cells sorted from blood. Subset specified: CD45RA+ positively selected. The source is a man under 40 in good health. In nucleotides, the CDR3 is TGCGCCAGCAGCTTAGCTGTTTCCTACAATGAGCAGTTCTTC. Its translation is CASSLAVSYNEQFF. The full variable domain, in which reference TRBV5-1 and TRBJ2-1 provide the parts outside the CDR3, is KAGVTQTPRYLIKTRGQQVTLSCSPISGHRSVSWYQQTPGQGLQFLFEYFSETQRNKGNFPGRFSGRQFSNSRSEMNVSTLELGDSALYLCASSLAVSYNEQFFGPGTRLTVL.